The clone carrying this T cell receptor beta chain came up a few times. Its antigen remains unknown. The data belong to a study of cytotoxic CD8 clonotypes in ibrutinib-treated CLL. Study observations and caveats: Sustained-remission and progressing patients were not sampled at matched times.

Sequencing sought depths of 1 in 200,000 to 1 in 1 million T cells. Clones were sequenced by immunoSEQ multiplex PCR, and TCRdb holds only the in-frame ones, with some missing. This sample yields roughly 110,000 clones, of which under 70% are seen a single time; about 40% belongs to the top ten. This clonotype was sampled from a human donor with chronic lymphocytic leukemia. The material sequenced was PBMCs, taken after 24 months of ibrutinib treatment.

For the CDR3, the DNA is TGCGCCAGCAGCTTGGTTGCGGGGGACTACAATGAGCAGTTCTTC. As protein: CASSLVAGDYNEQFF. The chain links TRBV5-1 to TRBJ2-1; 7 bases agree with TRBD2. Germline trimming cut 0 bases from V and 3 bases from J; bases unmatched to any gene: 3. Germline CDR1 and CDR2: SGHRS and YFSETQ. The CDR3 is made up of 15 amino acids.